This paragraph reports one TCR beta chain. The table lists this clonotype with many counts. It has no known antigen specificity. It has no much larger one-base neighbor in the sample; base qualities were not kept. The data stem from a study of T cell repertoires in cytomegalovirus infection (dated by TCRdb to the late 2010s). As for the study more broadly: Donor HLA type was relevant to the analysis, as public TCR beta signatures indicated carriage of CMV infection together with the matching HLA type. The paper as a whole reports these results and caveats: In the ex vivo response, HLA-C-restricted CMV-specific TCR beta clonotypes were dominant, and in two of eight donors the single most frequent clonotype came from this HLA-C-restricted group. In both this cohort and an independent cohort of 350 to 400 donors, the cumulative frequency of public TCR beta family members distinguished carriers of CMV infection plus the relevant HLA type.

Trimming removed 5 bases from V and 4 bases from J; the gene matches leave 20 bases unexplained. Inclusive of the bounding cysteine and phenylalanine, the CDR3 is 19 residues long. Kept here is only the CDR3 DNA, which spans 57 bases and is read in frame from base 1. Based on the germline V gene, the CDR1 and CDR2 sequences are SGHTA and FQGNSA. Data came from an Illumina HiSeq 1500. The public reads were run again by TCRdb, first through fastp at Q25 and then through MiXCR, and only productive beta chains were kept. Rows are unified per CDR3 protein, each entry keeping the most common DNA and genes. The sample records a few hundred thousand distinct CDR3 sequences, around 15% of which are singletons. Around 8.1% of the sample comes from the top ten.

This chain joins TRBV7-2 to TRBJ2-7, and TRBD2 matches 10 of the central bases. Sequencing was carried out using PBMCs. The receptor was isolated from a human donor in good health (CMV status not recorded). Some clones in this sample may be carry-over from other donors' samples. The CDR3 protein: CASSTNAGLAGVFRYEQYF. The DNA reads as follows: TGTGCCAGCAGCACTAATGCCGGGCTAGCGGGAGTGTTTAGGTACGAGCAGTACTTC.